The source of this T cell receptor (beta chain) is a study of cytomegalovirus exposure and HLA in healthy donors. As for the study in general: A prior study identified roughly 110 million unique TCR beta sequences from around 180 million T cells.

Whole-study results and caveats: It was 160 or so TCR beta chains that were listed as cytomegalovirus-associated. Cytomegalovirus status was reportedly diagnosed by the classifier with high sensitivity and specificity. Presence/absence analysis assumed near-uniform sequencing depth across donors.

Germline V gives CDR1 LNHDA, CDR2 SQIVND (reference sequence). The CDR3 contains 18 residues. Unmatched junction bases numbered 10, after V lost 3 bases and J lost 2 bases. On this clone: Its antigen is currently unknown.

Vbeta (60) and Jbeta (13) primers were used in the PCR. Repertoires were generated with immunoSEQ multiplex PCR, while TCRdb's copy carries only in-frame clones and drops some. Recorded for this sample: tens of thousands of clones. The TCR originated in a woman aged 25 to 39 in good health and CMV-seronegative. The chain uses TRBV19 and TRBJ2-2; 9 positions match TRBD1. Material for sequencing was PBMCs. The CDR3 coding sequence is TGTGCCAGTAGTATGCCTTCCGGGACAGGGTTTAACACCGGGGAGCTGTTTTTT. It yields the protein CASSMPSGTGFNTGELFF.